This T cell receptor (beta chain) was found in a study of blood T cell repertoires in COVID-19. About the research overall: The origin of the acute and convalescent COVID-19 samples was the United States, Italy and Spain.

The CDR3 contains 14 residues. In germline, CDR1 is SNHLY, CDR2 FYNNEI. V lost 2 bases and J 1 base, leaving 5 bases between the germline ends. Individuals drawn from some 25 US areas were roughly 18 to 100 years old. Assignments of participants to cohorts depended upon their own reported clinical history. Repertoires were generated with immunoSEQ multiplex PCR, while TCRdb's copy carries only in-frame clones and drops some. The table records approximately 180,000 clones, approximately 89% of them present only once. This receptor was taken from a man aged 40-55 years who had recovered from COVID-19. Sequences were obtained from PBMCs or T cells enriched from blood (not recorded which). V and J are TRBV2 and TRBJ2-2; no firm D call. The CDR3 is CASSETRNTGELFF. The CDR3 DNA follows: TGTGCCAGCAGTGAAACCAGGAACACCGGGGAGCTGTTTTTT.